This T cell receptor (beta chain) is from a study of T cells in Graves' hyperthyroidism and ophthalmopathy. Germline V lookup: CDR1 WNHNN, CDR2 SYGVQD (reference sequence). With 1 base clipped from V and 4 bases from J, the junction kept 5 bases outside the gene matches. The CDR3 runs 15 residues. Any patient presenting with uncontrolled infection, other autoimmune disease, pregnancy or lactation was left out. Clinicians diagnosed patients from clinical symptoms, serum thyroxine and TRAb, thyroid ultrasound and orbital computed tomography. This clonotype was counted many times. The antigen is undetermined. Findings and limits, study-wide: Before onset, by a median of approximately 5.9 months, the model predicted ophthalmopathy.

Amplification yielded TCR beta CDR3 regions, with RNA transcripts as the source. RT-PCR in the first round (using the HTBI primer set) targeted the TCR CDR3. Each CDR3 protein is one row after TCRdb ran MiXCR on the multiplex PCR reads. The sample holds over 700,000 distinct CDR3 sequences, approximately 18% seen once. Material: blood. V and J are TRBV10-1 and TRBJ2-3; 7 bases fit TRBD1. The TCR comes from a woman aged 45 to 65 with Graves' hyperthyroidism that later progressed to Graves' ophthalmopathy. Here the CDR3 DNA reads TGCGCCAGCAGTGAGTACGGGACAGACTCAGATACGCAGTATTTT. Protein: CASSEYGTDSDTQYF.